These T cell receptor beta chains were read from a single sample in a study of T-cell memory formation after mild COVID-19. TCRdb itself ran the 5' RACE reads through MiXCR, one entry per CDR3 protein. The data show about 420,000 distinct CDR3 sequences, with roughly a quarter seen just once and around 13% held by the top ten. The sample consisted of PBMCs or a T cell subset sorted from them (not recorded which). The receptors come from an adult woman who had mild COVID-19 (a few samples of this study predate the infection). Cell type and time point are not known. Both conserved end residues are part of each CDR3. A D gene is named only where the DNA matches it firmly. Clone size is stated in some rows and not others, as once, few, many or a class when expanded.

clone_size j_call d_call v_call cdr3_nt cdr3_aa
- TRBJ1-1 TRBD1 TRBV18 TGTGCCAGCTCATCTGGACAGGGGGGGGAAGAAGCTTTCTTT CASSSGQGGEEAFF
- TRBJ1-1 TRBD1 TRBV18 TGTGCCAGCTCACGAAAAGACAGGGGGGCGAACACTGAAGCTTTCTTT CASSRKDRGANTEAFF
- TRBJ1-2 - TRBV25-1 TGTGCCAGCAGTGAGACCGGGGCCCCGGGTTTTGGCTACACCTTC CASSETGAPGFGYTF
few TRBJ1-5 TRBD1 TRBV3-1 TGTGCCAGCAGCGATAACGACGGGACAGGGGAAAATCAGCCCCAGCATTTT CASSDNDGTGENQPQHF
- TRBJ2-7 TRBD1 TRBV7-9 TGTGCCAGCAGCGGGGGACAGGGGGCCTCCTACGAGCAGTACTTC CASSGGQGASYEQYF
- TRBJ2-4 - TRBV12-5 TGTGCTACCCGGGACCTAAACATTCAGTACTTC CATRDLNIQYF
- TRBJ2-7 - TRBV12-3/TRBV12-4 TGTGCCAGCGGCCACGGGACACCTGCCTACGAGCAGTACTTC CASGHGTPAYEQYF
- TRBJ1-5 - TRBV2 TGTGCCAGCAGCACCGACAGTTCATTCAATCAGCCCCAGCATTTT CASSTDSSFNQPQHF
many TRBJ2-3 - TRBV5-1 TGTGCCAGCAGCCCCCCTGGGGGGAGCACAGATACGCAGTATTTT CASSPPGGSTDTQYF
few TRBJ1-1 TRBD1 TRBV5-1 TGCGCCAGCAGCTTGGACAGGGGCGCTGAAGCTTTCTTT CASSLDRGAEAFF
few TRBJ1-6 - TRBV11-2 TGTGCCAGCAGCTTAATGGACACTCGGAATTCACCCCTCCACTTT CASSLMDTRNSPLHF
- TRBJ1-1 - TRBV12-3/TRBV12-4 TGTGCCAGCAGTTTAGAACCCGCGATGAACACTGAAGCTTTCTTT CASSLEPAMNTEAFF
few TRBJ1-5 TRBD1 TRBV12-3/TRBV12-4 TGTGCCAGCAGCAAGGACAGGCACCGGCCCCAGCATTTT CASSKDRHRPQHF
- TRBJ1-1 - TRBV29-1 TGCAGCGTTGGTTGGGGAGCCCGCGGGAACACTGAAGCTTTCTTT CSVGWGARGNTEAFF
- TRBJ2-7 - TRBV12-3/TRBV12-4 TGTGCCAGCAAGATCCCGGGGGCGTACGAGCAGTACTTC CASKIPGAYEQYF
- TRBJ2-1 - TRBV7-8 TGTGCCAGCAGCCCCCGCAGGGGCGTAAGCTCCTACAATGAGCAGTTCTTC CASSPRRGVSSYNEQFF
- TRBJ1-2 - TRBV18 TGTGCCAGCTCAGAGGTCACAGCGACTGCGCGCATTTTC CASSEVTATARIF
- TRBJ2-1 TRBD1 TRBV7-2 TGTGCCAGCAGCTTATATGGGGGACAGGGACAGAATGAGCAGTTCTTC CASSLYGGQGQNEQFF
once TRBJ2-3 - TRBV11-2 TGTGCCAGCAGCTTAGGTGTTTCGCAGTATTTT CASSLGVSQYF
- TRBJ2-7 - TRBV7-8 TGTGCCAGCCGGCAAGGAGGAGGTGAGGAGCAGTACTTC CASRQGGGEEQYF
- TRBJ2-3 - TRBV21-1 TGTGCCAGCAGCCCCCGGGGGGGTCCTACGCAGTATTTT CASSPRGGPTQYF
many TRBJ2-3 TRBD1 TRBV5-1 TGCGCCAGGACCGGGACAGGTACAGATACGCAGTATTTT CARTGTGTDTQYF
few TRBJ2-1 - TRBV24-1 TGTGCCACCAGTGCCTGGGAAGGGGCTTACAATGAGCAGTTCTTC CATSAWEGAYNEQFF
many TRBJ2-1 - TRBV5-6 TGTGCCAGCAGCACCGGAGGACAACGCGACAATGAGCAGTTCTTC CASSTGGQRDNEQFF
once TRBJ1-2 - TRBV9 TGTGCCAGCAGCGTAGGGGCAGTAGGTGGCTACACCTTC CASSVGAVGGYTF
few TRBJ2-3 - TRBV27 TGTGCCAGCAGTTCTGTGCGCGAGGGCGTAGATACGCAGTATTTT CASSSVREGVDTQYF